This T cell receptor (beta chain) was identified during a study of blood T cell repertoires in COVID-19. Study summary: Samples taken during acute and convalescent COVID-19 were collected in the United States, Italy and Spain.

Per the germline V gene, CDR1 is LGHDT and CDR2 is YNNKEL (reference sequence). V was pared by 0 bases and J by 8 bases, with 16 bases between. This CDR3 is built from 15 residues. This clone was recorded at least ten times. In the original processing: Reference gene primer amplification gave nucleated cell count estimates. Clones were sequenced by immunoSEQ multiplex PCR, and TCRdb holds only the in-frame ones, with some missing. V and J calls and clone size are given by that table; D and trimming were obtained from the DNA. Among around 380,000 clones, 81% were seen once, and the ten largest hold more than 1%.

The origin of this receptor is a human donor with acute or convalescent COVID-19. The donor label of this sample is uncertain. V and J are TRBV3-1 (or the pseudogene TRBV3-2) and TRBJ1-2; D remains unclear. Specimen: peripheral blood. CDR3 amino acids: CASSQDHGEHLGYTF. As DNA, the CDR3 is TGTGCCAGCAGCCAAGATCACGGGGAGCATTTGGGCTACACCTTC.